The clone carrying this T cell receptor (beta chain) showed up many times. TCRdb re-called the 5' RACE reads through MiXCR, storing one row per CDR3 protein. The sample holds roughly 74,000 distinct CDR3 sequences, approximately 6.5% seen once. V was pared by 0 bases and J by 4 bases, with 11 bases between. Germline assignment: CDR1 LGHNA and CDR2 YNFKEQ. CDR3 size: 15 residues. The record originates from a study of T cells after yellow fever vaccination. The material sequenced was CD8+ T cells sorted from PBMCs, taken 5 to 6 days after the first yellow fever vaccination. The source of this sequence is a man aged 18 to 29 who received the YFV17D yellow fever vaccine. The chain has TRBV4-2 and TRBJ2-3; the D call may be TRBD1 or TRBD2 (5 bases each). For the CDR3, the DNA is TGTGCCAGCAGCCAAGAGGGGGTCTCGGCAGATACGCAGTATTTT. The encoded protein is CASSQEGVSADTQYF.